This T cell receptor (beta chain) derives from a study of T cells in Graves' hyperthyroidism and ophthalmopathy. This clonotype was seen a few times. TCR beta CDR3 sequences were amplified from RNA transcripts. First-round RT-PCR with HTBI primers amplified the TCR CDR3 region. TCRdb re-derived calls from the multiplex PCR reads in MiXCR, one entry per CDR3 protein. The data show fewer than 500,000 distinct CDR3 sequences, approximately 15% seen once. This CDR3 has 14 amino acids. V lost 4 bases, J lost 2 bases, and 5 bases stayed unmatched. Per the germline V gene, CDR1 is SGHKS and CDR2 is YYEKEE (reference sequence).

The material sequenced was blood. This rearrangement joins TRBV5-5 to TRBJ1-1; 7 bases agree with TRBD1. The receptor was derived from a man aged 18-30 years with Graves' ophthalmopathy. In nucleotides, the CDR3 is TGTGCCAGCAGCGCGACAGGGTCTAACACTGAAGCTTTCTTT. Its translation: CASSATGSNTEAFF.